The entry that follows covers one TCR beta chain sequence. Its specificity is unknown. The source of the sample is a study of spatial heterogeneity in lung cancer. The study's findings and limits: The study found that expanded intratumoral alpha and beta TCR counts tracked tumor mutation counts.

V lost 4 bases to trimming and J lost 2 bases, with 10 bases between them. This CDR3 has 14 residues. Germline V gene data show CDR1 as SGHDN and CDR2 as FVKESK. Noted time point: sample taken at primary tumor resection. MiXCR, applied by TCRdb to the 5' RACE reads, yields one record per CDR3 protein. The repertoire holds 20,000 to 30,000 distinct CDR3 sequences, with 8% to 10% as singletons. The specimen comprised lung tumor tissue, sampled at surgery. This TCR was recovered from a male donor with early-stage non-small cell lung cancer. The chain joins TRBV14 to TRBJ2-3; the D gene is possibly TRBD2 (6 bases). CDR3 residues: CASSRGTSTDTQYF. DNA of the CDR3: TGTGCCAGCAGCCGCGGGACGTCCACAGATACGCAGTATTTT.